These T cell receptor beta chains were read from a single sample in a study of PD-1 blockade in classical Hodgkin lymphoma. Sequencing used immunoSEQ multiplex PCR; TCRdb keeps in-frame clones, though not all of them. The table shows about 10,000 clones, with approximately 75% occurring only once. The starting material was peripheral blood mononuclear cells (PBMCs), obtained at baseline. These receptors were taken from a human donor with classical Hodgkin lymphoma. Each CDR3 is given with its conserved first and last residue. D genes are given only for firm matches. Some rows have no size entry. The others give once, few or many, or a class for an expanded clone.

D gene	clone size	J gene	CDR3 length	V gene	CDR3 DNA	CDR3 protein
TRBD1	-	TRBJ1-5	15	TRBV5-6	TGTGCCAGCAGCTTACTGGGACAGAGCAATCAGCCCCAGCATTTT	CASSLLGQSNQPQHF
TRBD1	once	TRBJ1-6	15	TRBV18	TGTGCCAGCTCACCGACCGGGACAGGGAACTCACCCCTCCACTTT	CASSPTGTGNSPLHF
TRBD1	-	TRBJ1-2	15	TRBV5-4	TGTGCCAGCAGCTTTCGGGGACAGGGTTGGTTTGGCTACACCTTC	CASSFRGQGWFGYTF
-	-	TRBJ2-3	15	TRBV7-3	TGTGCCAGCAGCCCAACATCGGTGTTCACAGATACGCAGTATTTT	CASSPTSVFTDTQYF
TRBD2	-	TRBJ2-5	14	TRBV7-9	TGTGCCAGCAGCTGGGGACTAGCCCAAGAGACCCAGTACTTC	CASSWGLAQETQYF
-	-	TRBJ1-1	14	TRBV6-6	TGTGCCAGCAGTTACGGACAGACGAACACTGAAGCTTTCTTT	CASSYGQTNTEAFF
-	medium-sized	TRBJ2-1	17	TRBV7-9	TGTGCCAGCAGCTTATCTCTTTCGACATATACCTACAATGAGCAGTTCTTC	CASSLSLSTYTYNEQFF
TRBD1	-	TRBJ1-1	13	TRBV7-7	TGTGCCAGCAGCCGGGACAGGGAGACTGAAGCTTTCTTT	CASSRDRETEAFF
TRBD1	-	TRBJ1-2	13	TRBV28	TGTGCCAGCAGGGGACAGAATAACTATGGCTACACCTTC	CASRGQNNYGYTF
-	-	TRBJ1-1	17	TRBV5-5	TGTGCCAGCAGCGGACGAGACAGCCAGACGATGAACACTGAAGCTTTCTTT	CASSGRDSQTMNTEAFF
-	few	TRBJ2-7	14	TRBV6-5	TGTGCCAGCAGTTACTCGCGGGCCGCCTACGAGCAGTACTTC	CASSYSRAAYEQYF
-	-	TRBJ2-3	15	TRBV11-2	TGTGCCAGCAGCTCGAGCGTGGCACCCTCAGATACGCAGTATTTT	CASSSSVAPSDTQYF
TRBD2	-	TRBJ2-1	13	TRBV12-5	TGTGCTAGTGGTATGGGACTAGCTTATGAGCAGTTCTTC	CASGMGLAYEQFF
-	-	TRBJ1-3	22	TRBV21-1	TGTGCCAGCAGCAAAACCGTTGCAGTCGACAGATACCTAACAAGCTCTGGAAACACCATATATTTT	CASSKTVAVDRYLTSSGNTIYF
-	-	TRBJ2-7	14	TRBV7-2	TGTGCCAGCAGCCCAGGACAGCTCTCCTACGAGCAGTACTTC	CASSPGQLSYEQYF
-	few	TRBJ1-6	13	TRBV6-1	TGTGCCAGCAGCCTAGCCTTTAATTCACCCCTCCACTTT	CASSLAFNSPLHF
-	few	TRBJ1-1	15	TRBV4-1	TGCGCCAGCAGCCAAGTGATGATAGGGTGGACTGAAGCTTTCTTT	CASSQVMIGWTEAFF
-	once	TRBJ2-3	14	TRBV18	TGTGCCAGCTCACCACTAGCAGGAATAGATACGCAGTATTTT	CASSPLAGIDTQYF
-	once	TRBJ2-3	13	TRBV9	TGTGCCAGCAGCGTAGGTGGAGGGGATACGCAGTATTTT	CASSVGGGDTQYF
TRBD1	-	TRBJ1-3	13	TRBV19	TGTGCCACAGGACAGGGGGAAACAAACACCATATATTTT	CATGQGETNTIYF
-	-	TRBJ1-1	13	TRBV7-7	TGTGCCAGCAGCCTCTCCTTGAACACTGAAGCTTTCTTT	CASSLSLNTEAFF
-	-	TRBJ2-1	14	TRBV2	TGTGCCAGCTTCGCTTCGAGCTCCTACAATGAGCAGTTCTTC	CASFASSSYNEQFF
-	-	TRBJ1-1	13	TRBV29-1	TGCAGCGTTGAAAACCCACTGTATCGAGAAGCTTTCTTT	CSVENPLYREAFF
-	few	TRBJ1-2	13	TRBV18	TGTGCCAGCTCCGCCCTGGACAGCTATGGCTACACCTTC	CASSALDSYGYTF
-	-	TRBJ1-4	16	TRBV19	TGTGCCAGTATCCCTACTGGGGGAGATCCATTCGAAAAACTGTTTTTT	CASIPTGGDPFEKLFF
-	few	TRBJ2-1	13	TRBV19	TGTGCCAGTAGACAGGGAGGCTACAATGAGCAGTTCTTC	CASRQGGYNEQFF
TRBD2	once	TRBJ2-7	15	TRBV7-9	TGTGCCAGCAGCTTACTAGCGGGAAGCTCCTACGAGCAGTACTTC	CASSLLAGSSYEQYF
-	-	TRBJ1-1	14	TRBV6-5	TGTGCCAGCAGCATTGGGGGTAGTAACACTGAAGCTTTCTTT	CASSIGGSNTEAFF
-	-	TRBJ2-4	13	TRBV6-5	TGTGCCAGCAGTGGTCCCACGGGGAACATTCAGTACTTC	CASSGPTGNIQYF
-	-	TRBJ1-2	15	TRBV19	TGTGCCAGTAGTATAGATCAGGGACTTACGGGTGGCTACACCTTC	CASSIDQGLTGGYTF
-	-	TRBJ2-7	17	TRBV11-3	TGTGCCAGCAGCTTTGCCCCAAGTGGAGTGATCCCCAACGAGCAGTACTTC	CASSFAPSGVIPNEQYF
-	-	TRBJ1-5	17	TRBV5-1	TGCGCCAGCAGCGAGCGGGACTCCTCAGGCGGCAATCAGCCCCAGCATTTT	CASSERDSSGGNQPQHF
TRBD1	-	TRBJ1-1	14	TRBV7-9	TGTGCCAGCAGCTTGGGACAGGCAAACACTGAAGCTTTCTTT	CASSLGQANTEAFF
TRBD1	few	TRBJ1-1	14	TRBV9	TGTGCCAGCAGCAAAGACAGGGTGAGAACTGAAGCTTTCTTT	CASSKDRVRTEAFF
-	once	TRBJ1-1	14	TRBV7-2	TGTGCCAGCAGCTTATCAGGGGTGAACACTGAAGCTTTCTTT	CASSLSGVNTEAFF
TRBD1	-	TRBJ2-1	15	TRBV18	TGTGCCAGCTCACGAGGGACAGGGGACTACAATGAGCAGTTCTTC	CASSRGTGDYNEQFF
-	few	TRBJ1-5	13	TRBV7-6	TGTGCCAGCAGCTTAGCGGAACGCCAGCCCCAGCATTTT	CASSLAERQPQHF
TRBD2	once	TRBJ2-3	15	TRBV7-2	TGTGCCAGCAGCTTAGTGGGGGGGGTAGCAGATACGCAGTATTTT	CASSLVGGVADTQYF
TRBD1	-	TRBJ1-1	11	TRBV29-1	TGCAGCGTTGAAAGGACAGGGCGGGCTTTCTTT	CSVERTGRAFF
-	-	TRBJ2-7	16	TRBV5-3	TGTGCCAGAAGCCCCCGACCCGTTCCTACCGACTACGAGCAGTACTTC	CARSPRPVPTDYEQYF
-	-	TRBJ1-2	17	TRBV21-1	TGTGCCAGCAGCAAAGGAGGGACAGGGGCCCAAAACTATGGCTACACCTTC	CASSKGGTGAQNYGYTF
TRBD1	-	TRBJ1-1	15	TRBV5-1	TGCGCCAGCAGCCACACCGACAGGGGAACCCCTGAAGCTTTCTTT	CASSHTDRGTPEAFF
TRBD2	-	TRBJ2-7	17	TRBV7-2	TGTGCCAGCAGCATCGGGACTAGCGGGAGGGGATTAATGGAGCAGTACTTC	CASSIGTSGRGLMEQYF
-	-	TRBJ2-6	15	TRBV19	TGTGCCAGTAGTATCCCCATCTCTGGGGCCAACGTCCTGACTTTC	CASSIPISGANVLTF
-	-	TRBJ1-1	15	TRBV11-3	TGTGCCAGCAGCCCTGGCGGCCCAGGTCACACTGAAGCTTTCTTT	CASSPGGPGHTEAFF